These 5 T cell receptor beta chains were sequenced from one sample in a study of blood T cell repertoires in COVID-19. Only in-frame clones appear in the TCRdb table, and some are missing; sequencing was by immunoSEQ multiplex PCR. The sample yields about 55,000 clones, 70% to 90% seen once. Material for sequencing was peripheral blood. The receptor set was obtained from a human donor in a cohort sampled during active COVID-19.

The chain links TRBV7-9 to TRBJ1-2; 10 nucleotides agree with TRBD1. This CDR3 has 14 residues. Germline V lookup: CDR1 SEHNR, CDR2 FQNEAQ (reference sequence). The V segment lost 5 bases and the J segment 8 bases; nucleotides outside the gene matches: 8. CDR3 DNA sequence: TGTGCCAGCAGCCCAGACAGGGGGCTGAGGGGCTACACCTTC. The encoded protein is CASSPDRGLRGYTF.

By proportion, this clone is medium-sized. The chain links TRBV10-3 to TRBJ2-5, with a tentative D call TRBD2 (7 bases). CDR3 size: 14 residues. Germline V lookup: CDR1 ENHRY, CDR2 SYGVKD. V was clipped by 10 bases and J by 2 bases, with 17 bases between them. The CDR3 bases are TGTGCCACGGGGGTAGGGGGGGAACAAGAGACCCAGTACTTC. Amino acids: CATGVGGEQETQYF.

This clone occurred once. The V and J genes are TRBV20-1 and TRBJ1-4; D is possibly TRBD1 (5 bases). V gave up 3 bases and J gave up 8 bases, with 16 bases separating them. CDR1 and CDR2 from the germline V gene are DFQATT and SNEGSKA (reference sequence). The CDR3 length is 14 residues. CDR3 bases: TGCAGTGCTAGTCAATCTGGGGGACTGGAAAAACTGTTTTTT. It encodes CSASQSGGLEKLFF.

The chain combines TRBV6-1 with TRBJ1-2, with D possibly matching TRBD1 (5 bases). The germline V gene encodes CDR1 MNHNS and CDR2 SASEGT. The length of the CDR3 is 13 residues. Trimming pared 3 bases from V and 6 bases from J, leaving 11 bases between. In DNA, the CDR3 is TGTGCCAGCAGTGACAGGGAGGTGGATGGCTACACCTTC. Residues: CASSDREVDGYTF.

The chain is built from TRBV4-1 and TRBJ2-3; the match to TRBD2 covers 8 bases. Per germline, CDR1 MGHRA and CDR2 YSYEKL. The J segment lost 3 bases and the V segment lost 1 base, leaving 6 bases of the junction unmatched. The CDR3 runs 16 residues. CDR3 sequence: CASSQVGGRRTDTQYF. CDR3 bases: TGCGCCAGCAGCCAAGTTGGCGGGAGGCGGACAGATACGCAGTATTTT.